Presented here are 27 T cell receptor beta chains from one specimen sequenced in a study of sequential checkpoint blockade in melanoma. Treatment reported: randomized to nivolumab then ipilimumab (arm A) or the reverse (arm B). Libraries were prepared by immunoSEQ multiplex PCR; TCRdb keeps only in-frame clonotypes and omits some of them. In the table there are around 41,000 clones, 86% of which are singletons. The sample here was CD8+ T cells sorted from blood (inferred from file names), taken from a patient given nivolumab and ipilimumab in sequence. These TCRs come from a human donor with melanoma.

The V and J genes are TRBV11-2 and TRBJ2-7; TRBD1 matches 8 bases. V dropped 2 bases and J dropped 3; count of bases not matched to a gene: 6. The CDR3 loop spans 15 amino acids. Germline V lookup: CDR1 SGHAT, CDR2 FQNNGV. CDR3 sequence: CASSLTLDRGYEQYF. CDR3 nucleotide sequence: TGTGCCAGCAGCTTAACCCTCGACAGGGGCTACGAGCAGTACTTC.

In its sample, this clone was seen once. The chain links TRBV19 to TRBJ2-6; 7 bases match TRBD2. The V gene end was trimmed by 3 bases and the J gene end by 0 bases; junction bases not matched to a gene: 8. Germline V gene sequence: CDR1 LNHDA, CDR2 SQIVND (reference sequence). This CDR3 region has 18 residues. CDR3 nucleotides: TGTGCCAGTAGTATGCGGGGGTCGCTATACTCTGGGGCCAACGTCCTGACTTTC. The encoded protein is CASSMRGSLYSGANVLTF.

The rearrangement uses TRBV7-9 and TRBJ2-5; 10 nucleotides align to TRBD1. Looked up from germline, CDR1 is SEHNR and CDR2 is FQNEAQ (reference sequence). The CDR3 runs 15 residues. J lost 5 bases, V lost 1 base, and 4 bases had no gene match. CDR3 in DNA: TGTGCCAGCAGCTTAGTTGGGACAGGGGTGGAGACCCAGTACTTC. It is translated as CASSLVGTGVETQYF.

This chain uses TRBV4-1 with TRBJ1-1; D is possibly TRBD1 (5 bases). The CDR3 has 15 residues. Germline V gene data show CDR1 as MGHRA and CDR2 as YSYEKL. V was shortened by 4 bases and J by 4 bases, with 16 bases between the two germline ends. CDR3 region: CASSLQDLAGTEAFF. Here the CDR3 DNA reads TGCGCCAGCAGCCTACAGGATCTGGCAGGCACTGAAGCTTTCTTT.

The chain is built from TRBV27 and TRBJ1-2; D not resolved. Per germline, CDR1 MNHEY and CDR2 SMNVEV (reference sequence). This CDR3 contains 13 residues. Trimming left V 3 bases short and J 9 bases short, with 14 bases between. This CDR3 reads CASSLGPGYRYTF. For the CDR3, the DNA is TGTGCCAGCAGTTTGGGCCCCGGATATCGCTACACCTTC.

The chain recombines TRBV9 with TRBJ2-5, with TRBD2 matching over 9 bases. Trimming cost V 4 bases and J 2 bases; bases outside gene matches: 9. This CDR3 region has 16 residues. Germline CDR1 reads SGDLS; CDR2 reads YYNGEE. The CDR3 sequence is CASSPWASGKQETQYF. The CDR3 nucleotides are TGTGCCAGCAGCCCCTGGGCTAGCGGGAAACAAGAGACCCAGTACTTC.

This clone showed up just once. The chain has TRBV14 and TRBJ1-6; D might be TRBD1 (5 bases). This CDR3 region has 15 residues. Germline lookup yields CDR1 SGHDN and CDR2 FVKESK. The V end was cut by 0 bases, the J end by 10 bases, with 13 bases between. CDR3 loop: CASSQERRGASPLHF. The DNA for the CDR3 is TGTGCCAGCAGCCAAGAAAGAAGGGGCGCGTCACCCCTCCACTTT.

The V gene is TRBV10-2, the J gene TRBJ2-1, with 9 positions matching TRBD2. The CDR3 sequence is 18 residues long. The germline gives CDR1 WSHSY, CDR2 SAAADI. The V gene end was trimmed by 1 base and the J gene end by 6 bases; junction bases not matched to a gene: 13. The CDR3 loop reads CASSELVVAGGPGNEQFF. The CDR3 DNA reads as TGCGCCAGCAGTGAGTTGGTGGTGGCGGGAGGGCCTGGCAATGAGCAGTTCTTC.

The chain links TRBV4-3 to TRBJ1-2; 7 positions match TRBD1. The junction had 12 bases not matched to a gene; V was cut back by 0 bases and J by 5 bases. Germline V CDR1 and CDR2: LGHNA, YSLEER. The CDR3 runs to 17 residues. The CDR3 region has the DNA TGCGCCAGCAGCCAAGATTTGGTGACAGGGCGCTATTATGGCTACACCTTC. This gives the protein CASSQDLVTGRYYGYTF.

The chain recombines TRBV10-1 with TRBJ1-3, with D perhaps matching TRBD1 (6 bases). Per germline, CDR1 WNHNN and CDR2 SYGVQD (reference sequence). The V end lost 7 bases, the J end lost 0 bases, and 28 bases lay between the germline ends. There are 20 residues in the CDR3. The CDR3: CASTNRRQDPLGDSGNTIYF. Written as DNA, the CDR3 is TGCGCCAGCACCAACCGTCGACAGGATCCACTCGGGGACTCTGGAAACACCATATATTTT.

The CDR3, as DNA: TGTGCCACTCATGGGCAGGGGGCTGTAGGGGAGCAGTTCTTC. It is translated as CATHGQGAVGEQFF. V gene TRBV19 combines with J gene TRBJ2-1; 8 bases map to TRBD1. The V gene end was trimmed by 10 bases and the J gene end by 10 bases; junction bases not matched to a gene: 15. The CDR3 has 14 amino acids. Germline values: CDR1 LNHDA, CDR2 SQIVND (reference sequence).

The chain employs TRBV27 and TRBJ1-1, with TRBD1 matching 10 bases. This CDR3 contains 13 residues. Per the germline V gene, CDR1 is MNHEY and CDR2 is SMNVEV (reference sequence). V was clipped by 11 bases and J by 4 bases; unmatched bases: 7. The chain's CDR3 is CAVDRGRLTEAFF. CDR3 coding DNA: TGTGCCGTCGACAGGGGGCGCCTCACTGAAGCTTTCTTT.

The chain is built from TRBV7-9 and TRBJ1-3; D is undetermined. Germline loops: CDR1 SEHNR, CDR2 FQNEAQ (reference sequence). Between the trimmed V and J ends, which lost 2 bases and 0 bases, there was a span of 11 bases. The CDR3 sequence is 16 residues long. This chain's CDR3 is CASSLFGRDSGNTIYF. Here the CDR3 DNA reads TGTGCCAGCAGCTTATTCGGACGGGACTCTGGAAACACCATATATTTT.

The chain has TRBV10-1 and TRBJ2-7, with 7 bases identical to TRBD2. The CDR3 covers 12 residues. After removal of 5 bases from V and 3 bases from J, the junction contained 1 base not matched to a gene. The V gene's germline CDR1 is WNHNN and CDR2 SYGVQD (reference sequence). CDR3 amino acids: CASSSGGYEQYF. CDR3 nucleotides: TGCGCCAGCAGTTCGGGGGGCTACGAGCAGTACTTC.

This chain joins TRBV27 and TRBJ2-7; a possible D gene is TRBD1 (5 bases). The V end was cut by 6 bases, the J end by 3 bases, with 12 bases between. CDR3 length: 13 amino acids. The germline V gene has CDR1 MNHEY and CDR2 SMNVEV (reference sequence). CDR3 nucleotides: TGTGCCAGCAGATCGACAGCGAACTACGAGCAGTACTTC. It yields the protein CASRSTANYEQYF.

This chain links TRBV7-6 with TRBJ2-7; no reliable D call. The V end lost 1 base, the J end lost 1 base, and 8 bases lay between the germline ends. The CDR3 sequence is 14 residues long. Germline-derived CDR1 and CDR2 are SGHVS and FNYEAQ. The CDR3, as DNA: TGTGCCAGCAGCTTAGGGCAGGCGTCCTACGAGCAGTACGTC. This translates into CASSLGQASYEQYV.

The chain recombines TRBV19 with TRBJ1-2, with 7 bases fitting TRBD1. This CDR3 is built from 13 residues. J was trimmed by 1 base and V by 9 bases; bases with no gene match: 5. CDR1 and CDR2 (germline): LNHDA, SQIVND (reference sequence). The CDR3 sequence: CASGWDSNYGYTF. CDR3 sequence (DNA): TGTGCCAGCGGATGGGACAGTAACTATGGCTACACCTTC. The full variable domain, completed using reference TRBV19 and TRBJ1-2, is DGGITQSPKYLFRKEGQNVTLSCEQNLNHDAMYWYRQDPGQGLRLIYYSQIVNDFQKGDIAEGYSVSREKKESFPLTVTSAQKNPTAFYLCASGWDSNYGYTFGSGTRLTVV.

The chain uses TRBV19 and TRBJ2-3; perhaps TRBD2 as D (6 bases). V was trimmed by 4 bases and J by 6 bases, leaving 11 bases between them. This CDR3 is 13 amino acids long. Germline loops: CDR1 LNHDA, CDR2 SQIVND (reference sequence). In DNA, the CDR3 is TGTGCCAGTAGTAGCCTAGCGACGGATACGCAGTATTTT. It encodes CASSSLATDTQYF. Drawing the rest from reference TRBV19 and TRBJ2-3, the complete variable domain is DGGITQSPKYLFRKEGQNVTLSCEQNLNHDAMYWYRQDPGQGLRLIYYSQIVNDFQKGDIAEGYSVSREKKESFPLTVTSAQKNPTAFYLCASSSLATDTQYFGPGTRLTVL.

The count of this clone is one. V usage is TRBV7-3 and J usage is TRBJ2-1, with D tentatively TRBD2 (6 bases). Germline V gene lookup returns CDR1 SGHTA and CDR2 FQGTGA. Trimming shortened V by 1 base and J by 6 bases, and 16 bases separated the two germline ends. The length of the CDR3 is 16 residues. As DNA, the CDR3 is TGTGCCAGCAGCTTAAAGTCTCCGGGAGAGGTCAATGAGCAGTTCTTC. Amino acids: CASSLKSPGEVNEQFF.

This chain links TRBV2 with TRBJ2-5; 8 positions match TRBD2. The CDR3 runs to 17 residues. Germline lookup yields CDR1 SNHLY and CDR2 FYNNEI. The J segment lost 0 bases and the V segment lost 6 bases, leaving 12 bases of the junction unmatched. The CDR3 protein is CASRGSASGSYQETQYF. As DNA, the CDR3 is TGTGCCAGCAGGGGCTCCGCTAGCGGGTCCTACCAAGAGACCCAGTACTTC.

The chain has TRBV28 and TRBJ2-5; the D is unclear. CDR3 length: 15 amino acids. Trimming removed 3 bases from V and 2 bases from J, with 13 bases in between. Germline values: CDR1 MDHEN, CDR2 SYDVKM. CDR3 coding DNA: TGTGCCAGCAGTTTCCGATGGGCCGGACAAGAGACCCAGTACTTC. It is translated as CASSFRWAGQETQYF.

J is TRBJ2-2 and V is TRBV6-6; no definite D call. Looked up from germline, CDR1 is MNHNY and CDR2 is SVGAGI (reference sequence). CDR3 size: 13 residues. Trimming left V 0 bases short and J 4 bases short, with 3 bases between. The CDR3 loop reads CASSYSSTGELFF. Written as DNA, the CDR3 is TGTGCCAGCAGTTACTCGAGCACCGGGGAGCTGTTTTTT.

V is TRBV27 and J is TRBJ2-7; 7 bases align to TRBD1. With V trimmed by 2 bases and J by 1 base, 8 bases remained unmatched. Germline CDR1 reads MNHEY; CDR2 reads SMNVEV (reference sequence). CDR3 size: 16 residues. The CDR3 bases are TGTGCCAGCAGTTTAGCGACAGGGCGAAAGTCCTACGAGCAGTACTTC. It translates to CASSLATGRKSYEQYF.

V usage is TRBV5-1 and J usage is TRBJ2-7; a weak D match, TRBD2 (6 bases). V was pared by 0 bases and J by 4 bases, with 11 bases between. CDR3 length: 14 amino acids. CDR1 and CDR2 (germline): SGHRS, YFSETQ. For the CDR3, the DNA is TGCGCCAGCAGCTTGGTCCCCGGGGGTTACGAGCAGTACGTC. The encoded protein is CASSLVPGGYEQYV.

The gene calls are TRBV7-9 and TRBJ2-3; TRBD2 is a possible D gene (5 bases). V lost 0 bases, J lost 2 bases, and 12 bases lay in between. The CDR3 runs to 16 residues. Germline CDR1 SEHNR, CDR2 FQNEAQ (reference sequence). The CDR3 spells CASSLASGAITDTQYF. The CDR3 DNA reads as TGTGCCAGCAGCTTAGCGAGCGGAGCCATCACAGATACGCAGTATTTT.

V usage is TRBV15 and J usage is TRBJ2-7; D gene unclear. Germline values: CDR1 LNHNV, CDR2 YYDKDF (reference sequence). The CDR3 is made up of 14 amino acids. V dropped 0 bases and J dropped 3 bases, with 9 bases sitting between them. The chain's CDR3 is CATSRDRGSYEQYF. CDR3 nucleotide sequence: TGTGCCACCAGCAGAGATCGCGGCAGCTACGAGCAGTACTTC. The variable domain in full, completed from reference TRBV15 and TRBJ2-7, reads DAMVIQNPRYQVTQFGKPVTLSCSQTLNHNVMYWYQQKSSQAPKLLFHYYDKDFNNEADTPDNFQSRRPNTSFCFLDIRSPGLGDTAMYLCATSRDRGSYEQYFGPGTRLTVT.

This CDR3 is CASSSGQGAGDGYTF. As DNA, the CDR3 is TGTGCCAGCAGCTCCGGACAGGGGGCAGGGGATGGCTACACCTTC. This sequence joins TRBV7-3 and TRBJ1-2; 11 bases match TRBD1. The V gene end was trimmed by 4 bases and the J gene end by 6 bases; junction bases not matched to a gene: 7. Germline V gene lookup returns CDR1 SGHTA and CDR2 FQGTGA. The CDR3 is made up of 15 amino acids.